The 26 T cell receptor beta chains reported below all come from one sample, sequenced in a study of CD8 T cells in ankylosing spondylitis. Study-wide results and limits: Ankylosing spondylitis blood appeared to be characterized by a TCR beta motif of several highly homologous variants.

These receptors have no known antigen. TCRdb analysed the 5' RACE reads with MiXCR anew, one entry per CDR3 protein. The sample holds roughly 700,000 distinct CDR3 sequences, around 20% seen once. Sequences were obtained from blood, either unsorted or a sorted T cell fraction (not recorded which). Receptor source: a male donor with ankylosing spondylitis.

This clonotype was recorded a few times. This chain connects TRBV5-1 to TRBJ2-1; D unresolved. Between the trimmed V and J ends, which lost 0 bases and 7 bases, there was a span of 14 bases. CDR1 is SGHRS and CDR2 is YFSETQ in the germline V gene. This CDR3 is built from 15 residues. CDR3 sequence (DNA): TGCGCCAGCAGCTTGGCCGGGCAGACTTCAAATGAGCAGTTCTTC. Translation: CASSLAGQTSNEQFF. Full variable domain (rest looked up from reference TRBV5-1 and TRBJ2-1): KAGVTQTPRYLIKTRGQQVTLSCSPISGHRSVSWYQQTPGQGLQFLFEYFSETQRNKGNFPGRFSGRQFSNSRSEMNVSTLELGDSALYLCASSLAGQTSNEQFFGPGTRLTVL.

J is TRBJ2-1 and V is TRBV7-9; D possibly corresponds to TRBD1 (5 bases). V was pared by 8 bases and J by 9 bases, with 8 bases between. Germline CDR1 is SEHNR and CDR2 is FQNEAQ (reference sequence). There are 10 residues in the CDR3. CDR3 in DNA: TGTGCCAGCGCAAGGGGTGAGCAGTTCTTC. Encoded protein: CASARGEQFF.

The rearrangement links TRBV5-1 to TRBJ2-2; 8 positions match TRBD2. Per germline, CDR1 SGHRS and CDR2 YFSETQ. The CDR3 has 16 residues. The ends lost 1 base at V and 3 bases at J; junction bases unmatched: 5. The CDR3, as DNA: TGCGCCAGCAGCTTGTCCAGCGGGGGCTACACCGGGGAGCTGTTTTTT. Its translation: CASSLSSGGYTGELFF.

This clonotype was seen only a few times. This chain joins TRBV20-1 and TRBJ2-7; perhaps D is TRBD1 or TRBD2 (5 bases each). Trimming pared 7 bases from V and 2 bases from J, leaving 21 bases between. The CDR3 is 15 amino acids. Germline CDR1 reads DFQATT; CDR2 reads SNEGSKA (reference sequence). In nucleotides, the CDR3 is TGCAGTGGCAGAGTGGTCGGGACGAGCCCCTACGAGCAGTACTTC. This codes for CSGRVVGTSPYEQYF.

J is TRBJ1-1 and V is TRBV7-6; no definite D call. Germline-derived CDR1 and CDR2 are SGHVS and FNYEAQ. Trimming left V 6 bases short and J 1 base short, with 15 bases between. The CDR3 extends over 15 amino acids. The CDR3 sequence is CASRRSGDENTEAFF. CDR3 nucleotide sequence: TGTGCCAGCAGGAGAAGTGGGGATGAGAACACTGAAGCTTTCTTT.

The rearrangement joins TRBV6-5 to TRBJ2-1; 7 nucleotides match TRBD2. This CDR3 has 15 residues. Germline CDR1 and CDR2: MNHEY and SVGAGI. Trimming cost V 0 bases and J 6 bases; bases outside gene matches: 5. The CDR3 region is CASSYSRELANEQFF. Written as DNA, the CDR3 is TGTGCCAGCAGTTACTCGCGGGAGCTAGCCAATGAGCAGTTCTTC.

This clonotype was counted only a few times. This chain connects TRBV3-1 to TRBJ2-7; 7 positions agree with TRBD2. The CDR3 runs to 16 residues. With V trimmed by 4 bases and J by 3 bases, 12 bases remained unmatched. Germline CDR1 reads LGHDT; CDR2 reads YNNKEL (reference sequence). Here the CDR3 DNA reads TGTGCCAGCAGCCTAAGCCCTGCGGGGGTTGTCTACGAGCAGTACTTC. The encoded protein is CASSLSPAGVVYEQYF.

This chain links TRBV12-3 or TRBV12-4 with TRBJ1-1; TRBD1 is a possible D gene (5 bases). The CDR3 has 16 amino acids. The V end was cut by 3 bases, the J end by 1 base, with 15 bases between. For the CDR3, the DNA is TGTGCCAGCAGTTTGACAACGGGACGGAAGAACACTGAAGCTTTCTTT. It encodes CASSLTTGRKNTEAFF.

The chain has TRBV14 and TRBJ2-1; tentatively, D is TRBD1 (6 bases). The length of the CDR3 is 11 residues. The V end lost 7 bases, the J end lost 8 bases, and 9 bases lay between the germline ends. Per the germline V gene, CDR1 is SGHDN and CDR2 is FVKESK. CDR3 bases: TGTGCCAGCAAGAAGGGGGATGAGCAGTTCTTC. Protein: CASKKGDEQFF.

V and J are TRBV20-1 and TRBJ2-3, with 7 bases matching TRBD1. The CDR3 is made up of 13 amino acids. The V gene's germline CDR1 is DFQATT and CDR2 SNEGSKA (reference sequence). In DNA, the CDR3 is TGCAGCCCCGTCGAGGGGGCCACAGATACGCAGTATTTT. Its protein is CSPVEGATDTQYF.

The chain combines TRBV9 with TRBJ2-2, with TRBD1 matching 9 bases. This CDR3 is built from 17 residues. With V trimmed by 4 bases and J by 5 bases, 12 bases remained unmatched. Germline lookup yields CDR1 SGDLS and CDR2 YYNGEE. The CDR3 bases are TGTGCCAGCAGCCCCCGACAGGGGGTGGGTGTAACCGGGGAGCTGTTTTTT. It specifies CASSPRQGVGVTGELFF. Complete variable domain (other parts from reference TRBV9 and TRBJ2-2): DSGVTQTPKHLITATGQRVTLRCSPRSGDLSVYWYQQSLDQGLQFLIQYYNGEERAKGNILERFSAQQFPDLHSELNLSSLELGDSALYFCASSPRQGVGVTGELFFGEGSRLTVL.

This chain uses TRBV28 with TRBJ1-2; D might be TRBD1 (5 bases). The CDR3 is 13 amino acids. Trimming stripped 5 bases from V and 4 bases from J, with 11 bases between. CDR1 is MDHEN, CDR2 SYDVKM, per germline. Written as DNA, the CDR3 is TGTGCCAGCAGTACATGGGGGAGCTATGGCTACACCTTC. It codes for CASSTWGSYGYTF.

This clonotype has more than one count but fewer than ten. The CDR3 is CASSSNPGTAQETQYF. CDR3 nucleotide sequence: TGTGCCAGCAGCTCAAACCCCGGGACAGCCCAAGAGACCCAGTACTTC. The chain carries TRBV7-9 and TRBJ2-5; 7 nucleotides match TRBD1. This CDR3 contains 16 residues. Looked up from germline, CDR1 is SEHNR and CDR2 is FQNEAQ (reference sequence). V lost 4 bases and J lost 1; bases outside the gene matches: 9.

This clonotype has a handful of counts. This sequence joins TRBV29-1 and TRBJ2-1; D possibly uses TRBD1 or TRBD2 (5 bases each). V shed 0 bases and J shed 7 bases, with 10 bases lying between them. The CDR3 is 13 residues long. Germline CDR1 is SQVTM and CDR2 is ANQGSEA. The CDR3 DNA is TGCAGCGTTGAAGATGAGAGGGGTAATGAGCAGTTCTTC. Protein: CSVEDERGNEQFF.

This clonotype was seen more than once but under ten times. The V and J genes are TRBV5-1 and TRBJ2-3, with 8 positions matching TRBD2. CDR1 and CDR2 from the germline V gene are SGHRS and YFSETQ. V shed 1 base and J 4 bases; nucleotides not matched to a gene: 2. This CDR3 comprises 14 residues. In DNA, the CDR3 is TGCGCCAGCAGCTTGTTTAGCGGGGCAGATACGCAGTATTTT. It specifies CASSLFSGADTQYF.

The chain uses TRBV5-4 and TRBJ2-1, with a tentative D call TRBD1 (6 bases). CDR3 length: 14 residues. Germline lookup yields CDR1 SGHNT and CDR2 YYREEE (reference sequence). The ends were cut back, 4 bases at V and 9 bases at J, with 17 bases in the middle. CDR3 protein: CASSRKNRVAEQFF. The CDR3 DNA reads TGTGCCAGCAGCCGGAAAAACAGGGTTGCTGAGCAGTTCTTC.

This clonotype was counted only a few times. This sequence joins TRBV20-1 and TRBJ2-7; 7 bases fit TRBD1. Germline values: CDR1 DFQATT, CDR2 SNEGSKA (reference sequence). The CDR3 length is 16 residues. V dropped 4 bases and J dropped 2; count of bases not matched to a gene: 14. The CDR3 coding sequence is TGCAGTGCTACGACCTTCGGACAGGACGGAACCTACGAGCAGTACTTC. Translated: CSATTFGQDGTYEQYF.

The rearrangement uses TRBV24-1 and TRBJ2-2; D remains unclear. The CDR3 runs to 12 residues. V was pared by 4 bases and J by 6 bases, with 5 bases between. CDR1 KGHDR and CDR2 SFDVKD come from the germline V gene. CDR3 amino acids: CATSEVSGELFF. Here the CDR3 DNA reads TGTGCCACCAGTGAGGTCTCCGGGGAGCTGTTTTTT.

This clonotype was recorded a few times. This sequence joins TRBV3-1 and TRBJ1-2; D not certain. Trimming took off 9 bases at V and 4 bases at J, with 12 bases between the two ends. The CDR3 loop spans 12 amino acids. CDR1 is LGHDT, CDR2 YNNKEL, per germline (reference sequence). CDR3: CASSGPSYGYTF. The CDR3 coding sequence is TGTGCCAGTTCTGGTCCATCCTATGGCTACACCTTC.

CDR3 sequence reads: CASSFDRANGNTIYF. In DNA, the CDR3 is TGTGCCAGCAGCTTCGACAGGGCTAACGGAAACACCATATATTTT. The V and J genes are TRBV11-2 and TRBJ1-3, with 7 bases matching TRBD1. This CDR3 comprises 15 residues. Germline lookup yields CDR1 SGHAT and CDR2 FQNNGV. The trim removed 3 bases at V and 4 bases at J, leaving 6 bases unmatched.

The V call is TRBV12-3 or TRBV12-4, the J call TRBJ2-1; the D is unclear. The V end was cut by 4 bases, the J end by 0 bases, with 10 bases between. The CDR3 is 15 residues long. The CDR3 here is CASSSSLLSYNEQFF. For the CDR3, the DNA is TGTGCCAGCAGTTCCTCCCTCCTCTCCTACAATGAGCAGTTCTTC.

The gene calls are TRBV5-1 and TRBJ2-2, with 7 bases aligning to TRBD1. CDR3 length: 18 amino acids. V lost 0 bases to trimming and J lost 0 bases; unmatched junction nucleotides: 8. Germline V gene sequence: CDR1 SGHRS, CDR2 YFSETQ. CDR3 nucleotide sequence: TGCGCCAGCAGCTTGGCCTCCCGGACAGGAGCGAACACCGGGGAGCTGTTTTTT. Amino acid sequence: CASSLASRTGANTGELFF.

This rearrangement joins TRBV12-3 or TRBV12-4 to TRBJ2-1; D might be TRBD2 (5 bases). CDR3 size: 16 residues. Trimming stripped 1 base from V and 5 bases from J, with 15 bases between. This CDR3 reads CASSLDGSYRDNEQFF. The CDR3 nucleotides are TGTGCCAGCAGTTTAGATGGGAGTTACCGCGACAATGAGCAGTTCTTC.

This chain links TRBV6-1 with TRBJ1-6, with a weak D call TRBD1 (5 bases). This CDR3 has 12 amino acids. The germline V and J ends were trimmed by 8 bases and 8 bases, with 10 bases remaining between them. Germline values: CDR1 MNHNS, CDR2 SASEGT. The CDR3 here is CASCKGDSPLHF. The DNA of the CDR3 is TGTGCCAGCTGTAAAGGGGATTCACCCCTCCACTTT.

This CDR3 is CASSFPTGRGFDYGYTF. The CDR3 coding sequence is TGTGCCAGCAGTTTCCCAACGGGGCGGGGTTTCGACTATGGCTACACCTTC. The chain joins TRBV12-3 or TRBV12-4 to TRBJ1-2, with D maybe TRBD1 (5 bases). V lost 3 bases and J 3 bases, leaving 20 bases between the germline ends. CDR3 length equals 17 residues.

This clonotype has only a few counts. The J gene is TRBJ2-3, the V gene TRBV5-1, with 9 bases that match TRBD2. Germline V CDR1 and CDR2: SGHRS, YFSETQ. After removal of 7 bases from V and 4 bases from J, the junction contained 7 bases not matched to a gene. The CDR3 runs to 14 residues. CDR3 DNA sequence: TGCGCCAGCGAGTTTAGCGGGAGACCAGATACGCAGTATTTT. Protein sequence: CASEFSGRPDTQYF. Supplemented by reference TRBV5-1 and TRBJ2-3, the full variable domain reads KAGVTQTPRYLIKTRGQQVTLSCSPISGHRSVSWYQQTPGQGLQFLFEYFSETQRNKGNFPGRFSGRQFSNSRSEMNVSTLELGDSALYLCASEFSGRPDTQYFGPGTRLTVL.